The entry below gives a single TCR beta chain sequence along with its context. The data were produced by immunoSEQ multiplex PCR, yet TCRdb's version contains in-frame clones alone and is incomplete. There are approximately 16,000 clones in the sample; about nine tenths occur only once, and about 4% lies in the top ten. Methotrexate plus calcineurin inhibitor accompanied controls' myeloablative marrow transplants; sampling was 1 year later. This specimen comes from a study of T cells after posttransplantation cyclophosphamide. The CDR3 loop spans 16 amino acids. Germline V gives CDR1 LNHNV, CDR2 YYDKDF (reference sequence). Trimming took 0 bases from V and 6 from J; bases not matched to a gene: 7.

The input for sequencing was PBMCs, taken after an allogeneic stem cell transplant with a calcineurin inhibitor and methotrexate. The V gene is TRBV15, the J gene TRBJ2-3; TRBD2 aligns across 9 bases. This TCR was recovered from a male patient aged 45-60 years who received an allogeneic stem cell transplant from an unrelated donor, was CMV-positive, and had chronic GVHD only. Some T cells may be supplied by the graft donor. This CDR3 is CATSRDTAGGDDTQYF. The CDR3, as DNA: TGTGCCACCAGCAGAGATACGGCGGGAGGGGATGATACGCAGTATTTT.